This T cell receptor beta chain was profiled in a study of tumor-infiltrating lymphocytes in primary liver carcinoma. About the study: The patients, men and women alike, were aged 30 to 69 years. Productive TCRbeta reads per sample were roughly 3.5 to 7.13 million, not differing by tissue.

At least ten counts were recorded for this clonotype. Its antigen remains unknown. V lost 5 bases and J 2 bases, leaving 4 bases between the germline ends. Germline loops: CDR1 SQVTM, CDR2 ANQGSEA. CDR3 length: 12 residues. A primer in the constant region served to generate TCR beta cDNA from approximately 450 ng of total RNA. Libraries covering TCR beta were generated through three nested multiplex PCR rounds (using a slightly modified ARM-PCR). Running 10 cycles apiece, the first two PCR rounds relied on TRBV1-TRBV30 forward primers together with a C-beta reverse primer. TCRdb reanalysed the multiplex PCR reads using MiXCR and keeps one entry per CDR3 protein. Counted here are about 120,000 distinct CDR3 sequences, about two thirds occurring once; the ten biggest clones make up about 8%. Taking about 18-32 mg of unsorted bulk tissue, the authors co-extracted RNA and DNA. Study-wide results and caveats: Against blood, tumors held a significantly higher top-250-clone fraction (p = 0.039).

The specimen sequenced was tumor-adjacent normal liver tissue. The V call is TRBV29-1, the J call TRBJ2-6; D ambiguous. The TCR comes from a woman aged 55-69 years with primary liver carcinoma and hepatitis B virus infection. CDR3 sequence (DNA): TGCAGCGTTACCGCTGGGGCCAACGTCCTGACTTTC. Its protein product is CSVTAGANVLTF. The full variable domain, completed using reference TRBV29-1 and TRBJ2-6, is SAVISQKPSRDICQRGTSLTIQCQVDSQVTMMFWYRQQPGQSLTLIATANQGSEATYESGFVIDKFPISRPNLTFSTLTVSNMSPEDSSIYLCSVTAGANVLTFGAGSRLTVL.